The 18 T cell receptor beta chains listed next were all sequenced from one sample in a study of T-cell memory formation after mild COVID-19. TCRdb recomputed calls from the 5' RACE reads with MiXCR, one row per CDR3 protein. This sample has 340,000 or so distinct CDR3 sequences; 10% to 15% occur once, and the top ten carry roughly 23%. Sequencing was performed on PBMCs or a T cell subset sorted from them (not recorded which). The receptors come from a man younger than 35 who had mild COVID-19 (a few samples of this study predate the infection). Cell type and time point are not known.

This clonotype was seen a handful of times. This chain uses TRBV24-1 with TRBJ1-2; D gene ambiguous. Germline CDR1 is KGHDR and CDR2 is SFDVKD. CDR3 length equals 14 residues. Trimming took off 6 bases at V and 5 bases at J, with 15 bases between the two ends. The CDR3 DNA sequence: TGTGCCACCAGTCCCGGAAGTTCGGTATATGGCTACACCTTC. This codes for CATSPGSSVYGYTF.

This clonotype was observed at least ten times. The genes are TRBV6-5 and TRBJ1-3; TRBD1 is a possible D gene (5 bases). The CDR3 consists of 14 residues. Trimming took off 4 bases at V and 4 bases at J, with 11 bases between the two ends. The V gene's germline CDR1 is MNHEY and CDR2 SVGAGI. The CDR3 nucleotides are TGTGCCAGCAGTTCCCAACAGGTCGGAAACACCATATATTTT. Translated, it gives CASSSQQVGNTIYF.

The chain carries TRBV7-2 and TRBJ1-6; maybe TRBD1 (5 bases). V lost 3 bases and J 6 bases, leaving 9 bases between the germline ends. CDR1 SGHTA and CDR2 FQGNSA come from the germline V gene. The CDR3 is 14 residues long. DNA of the CDR3: TGTGCCAGCAGCTTTCGGCAGGGTAATTCACCCCTCCACTTT. It codes for CASSFRQGNSPLHF.

CDR3 sequence: CASSHQPLWGATNEKLFF. The CDR3 nucleotides are TGCGCCAGCAGCCACCAACCCCTGTGGGGCGCAACTAATGAAAAACTGTTTTTT. The V gene is TRBV4-3, the J gene TRBJ1-4, with D possibly TRBD1 on 5 matching bases. This CDR3 has 18 amino acids. In germline, CDR1 is LGHNA, CDR2 YSLEER. Deletions cut 3 bases from V and 0 bases from J, with 17 bases between.

This clonotype was observed a few times. CDR3 in DNA: TGTGCCAGCAGCTCAACAGGGGGGGCCGTGAACACTGAAGCTTTCTTT. Translating it yields CASSSTGGAVNTEAFF. The gene calls are TRBV7-9 and TRBJ1-1; the match to TRBD1 covers 8 bases. CDR3 length: 16 amino acids. Germline-derived CDR1 and CDR2 are SEHNR and FQNEAQ (reference sequence). V trimming: 4 bases; J trimming: 0 bases; junction bases outside the gene matches: 7.

The gene calls are TRBV2 and TRBJ2-7, with D possibly being TRBD1 (6 bases). This CDR3 comprises 16 residues. The germline gives CDR1 SNHLY, CDR2 FYNNEI. V lost 6 bases and J lost 2, with 20 bases in between. CDR3 sequence reads: CASSATLDRLTYEQYF. The CDR3 region has the DNA TGTGCCAGCAGCGCGACTCTCGACAGGCTGACCTACGAGCAGTACTTC.

This clonotype was picked up a small number of times. This sequence joins TRBV5-1 and TRBJ2-3; no firm D call. The CDR3 loop spans 13 amino acids. Germline V lookup: CDR1 SGHRS, CDR2 YFSETQ. V dropped 4 bases and J dropped 6 bases, with 12 bases sitting between them. For the CDR3, the DNA is TGCGCCAGCAGCGCAGCCCCCGGGGATACGCAGTATTTT. It yields the protein CASSAAPGDTQYF.

This clonotype was seen a handful of times. The chain couples TRBV4-3 to TRBJ2-1, with TRBD1 matching over 10 bases. V lost 0 bases, J lost 14 bases, and 7 bases stayed unmatched. CDR3 size: 14 residues. Germline CDR1 LGHNA, CDR2 YSLEER. This CDR3 reads CASSQEYAGTGEFF. The DNA for the CDR3 is TGCGCCAGCAGCCAAGAGTACGCCGGGACAGGGGAGTTCTTC.

This clonotype was detected only a few times. The V gene is TRBV4-3, the J gene TRBJ2-6, with D maybe TRBD2 (6 bases). CDR3 length: 17 residues. The germline gives CDR1 LGHNA, CDR2 YSLEER. Trimming removed 4 bases at V and 0 bases at J, with 13 bases between. The CDR3 nucleotides are TGCGCCAGCAGCCGTGGAGGGGACCTCTCTGGGGCCAACGTCCTGACTTTC. It is translated as CASSRGGDLSGANVLTF.

The J gene is TRBJ2-7, the V gene TRBV5-1; TRBD1 might be the D (5 bases). Germline values: CDR1 SGHRS, CDR2 YFSETQ. CDR3 length: 15 amino acids. V was cut by 0 bases and J by 0 bases, with 10 bases left in between. The CDR3, as DNA: TGCGCCAGCAGCTTGGGCCCCCAGGGCTCCTACGAGCAGTACGTC. Translating gives CASSLGPQGSYEQYV.

A few counts support this clonotype. The V and J genes are TRBV7-8 and TRBJ1-1, with 10 bases identical to TRBD1. The trim removed 1 base at V and 5 bases at J, leaving 7 bases unmatched. The CDR3 covers 16 residues. Germline V gene lookup returns CDR1 SGHVS and CDR2 FQNEAQ. Here the CDR3 DNA reads TGTGCCAGCAGCTTAGAGGGCTGGACAGGGGGAACTGAAGCTTTCTTT. It translates to CASSLEGWTGGTEAFF.

The sample holds a few counts of this clonotype. This rearrangement joins TRBV3-1 to TRBJ2-3; D not resolved. Germline CDR1 and CDR2: LGHDT and YNNKEL (reference sequence). The CDR3 contains 14 residues. V was clipped by 4 bases and J by 1 base, with 9 bases between them. The CDR3 coding sequence is TGTGCCAGCAGCCGAAGGCAGGGCACAGATACGCAGTATTTT. Translating it yields CASSRRQGTDTQYF.

This clonotype was detected only a few times. The chain uses TRBV20-1 and TRBJ2-5; D possibly corresponds to TRBD2 (5 bases). The CDR3 totals 14 residues. The V end lost 5 bases, the J end lost 4 bases, and 17 bases lay between the germline ends. Germline CDR1 DFQATT, CDR2 SNEGSKA (reference sequence). Here the CDR3 reads CSAPRGAVGETQYF. As DNA, the CDR3 is TGCAGTGCTCCTCGGGGAGCCGTCGGAGAGACCCAGTACTTC.

The chain employs TRBV5-6 and TRBJ1-6; D is unclear. Trimming pared 0 bases from V and 13 bases from J, leaving 8 bases between. The CDR3 is made up of 12 amino acids. The V gene's germline CDR1 is SGHDT and CDR2 YYEEEE. CDR3 protein: CASSLGIGPLHF. The CDR3 DNA reads as TGTGCCAGCAGCTTGGGTATCGGGCCCCTCCACTTT.

This clonotype was picked up a small number of times. V gene TRBV5-1 combines with J gene TRBJ1-2; no definite D call. The germline V gene encodes CDR1 SGHRS and CDR2 YFSETQ. The CDR3 spans 15 residues. The V and J ends lost 0 bases and 4 bases respectively, with 13 bases between them. CDR3 nucleotide sequence: TGCGCCAGCAGCTTGGCCGGGGAAGGAAGCTATGGCTACACCTTC. Encoded protein: CASSLAGEGSYGYTF. The full variable domain, with the rest looked up from reference TRBV5-1 and TRBJ1-2, is KAGVTQTPRYLIKTRGQQVTLSCSPISGHRSVSWYQQTPGQGLQFLFEYFSETQRNKGNFPGRFSGRQFSNSRSEMNVSTLELGDSALYLCASSLAGEGSYGYTFGSGTRLTVV.

This clonotype has just a few counts. CDR3 protein: CASSVARHNEQFF. CDR3 nucleotide sequence: TGTGCCAGCAGCGTAGCTAGACACAATGAGCAGTTCTTC. V is TRBV9 and J is TRBJ2-1; D call uncertain. This CDR3 has 13 amino acids. V gave up 0 bases and J gave up 5 bases, with 6 bases separating them. CDR1 is SGDLS and CDR2 is YYNGEE in the germline V gene.

A few counts support this clonotype. The chain recombines TRBV9 with TRBJ2-7; D remains unclear. Germline V gene data show CDR1 as SGDLS and CDR2 as YYNGEE. The CDR3 covers 13 residues. Trimming stripped 1 base from V and 7 bases from J, with 12 bases between. The CDR3 DNA reads as TGTGCCAGCAGCGTAACCGTGGTGGGGGAGCAGTACTTC. It encodes CASSVTVVGEQYF.

CDR3 sequence: CATTEETQYF. The CDR3 nucleotides read TGTGCCACCACCGAGGAGACCCAGTACTTC. The gene calls are TRBV12-3 or TRBV12-4 and TRBJ2-5; D remains ambiguous. Deletions cut 10 bases from V and 5 bases from J, with 8 bases between. This CDR3 is 10 amino acids long.